This T cell receptor beta chain was found in a study of low-dose radiotherapy and immunotherapy resistance in tumors. This clonotype came up many times. With TRAV- and TRBV-specific primers, first-strand cDNA was made, covering the alpha and beta chains. TCR amplification ran roughly 20 PCR cycles using constant-region and V-primer adapter primers. Using its own MiXCR run on the reads, TCRdb lists one record per CDR3 protein. The sample carries fewer than 110,000 distinct CDR3 sequences, about a fifth recorded once. Time point here: after trial treatment. Noted treatment: LDRT plus nivolumab, ipilimumab, low-dose cyclophosphamide and aspirin (RACIN trial). Germline V gives CDR1 DFQATT, CDR2 SNEGSKA (reference sequence). Trimming shortened V by 6 bases and J by 3 bases, and 12 bases separated the two germline ends. The CDR3 is 13 amino acids.

This rearrangement joins TRBV20-1 to TRBJ1-5; perhaps TRBD1 as D (5 bases). This clonotype originated in a male donor with prostate cancer. The source material was PBMCs, sampled after low-dose radiotherapy plus immunotherapy. The chain's CDR3 is CSALRDPNQPQHF. The CDR3 DNA is TGCAGTGCCCTTCGGGACCCCAATCAGCCCCAGCATTTT.